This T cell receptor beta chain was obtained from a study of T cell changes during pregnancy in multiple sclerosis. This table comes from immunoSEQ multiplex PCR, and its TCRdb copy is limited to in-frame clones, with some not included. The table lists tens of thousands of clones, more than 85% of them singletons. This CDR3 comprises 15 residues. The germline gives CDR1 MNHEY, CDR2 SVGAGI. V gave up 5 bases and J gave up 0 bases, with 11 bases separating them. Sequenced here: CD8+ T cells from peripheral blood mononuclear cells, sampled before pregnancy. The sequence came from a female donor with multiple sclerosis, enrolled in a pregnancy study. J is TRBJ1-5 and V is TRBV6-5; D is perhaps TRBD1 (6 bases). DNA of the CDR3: TGTGCCAGCAGTCCGACAGGTGGTAGCAATCAGCCCCAGCATTTT. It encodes CASSPTGGSNQPQHF.